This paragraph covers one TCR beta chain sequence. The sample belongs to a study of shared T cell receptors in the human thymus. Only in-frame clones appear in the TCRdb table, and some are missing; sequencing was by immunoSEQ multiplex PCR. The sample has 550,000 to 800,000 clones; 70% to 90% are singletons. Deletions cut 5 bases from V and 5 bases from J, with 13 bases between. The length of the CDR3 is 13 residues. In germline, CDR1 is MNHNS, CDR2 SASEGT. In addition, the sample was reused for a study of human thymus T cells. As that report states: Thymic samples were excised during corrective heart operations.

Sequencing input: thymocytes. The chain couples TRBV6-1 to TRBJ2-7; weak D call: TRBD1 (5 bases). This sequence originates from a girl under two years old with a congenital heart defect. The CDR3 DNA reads TGTGCCAGCAGTTTGCCAGGGTTGGACGAGCAGTACTTC. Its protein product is CASSLPGLDEQYF.